This T cell receptor beta chain was retrieved from a study of cytomegalovirus exposure and HLA in healthy donors. Study-wide context: An earlier analysis identified approximately 110 million unique TCR beta sequences in about 190 million T cells.

V lost 3 bases to trimming and J lost 4 bases; unmatched junction nucleotides: 9. CDR1 and CDR2 from the germline V gene are MNHEY and SMNVEV (reference sequence). The CDR3 length is 16 residues. The PCR ran on 60 Vbeta and 13 Jbeta primers. TCRdb keeps only in-frame clones here, not all; method: immunoSEQ multiplex PCR. The data contain some 200,000 clones, around 83% of them singletons. The rearrangement links TRBV27 to TRBJ2-7; 10 nucleotides line up with TRBD2. Sequenced material: PBMCs. The clonotype was recovered from a young woman in good health and CMV-seronegative. The DNA for the CDR3 is TGTGCCAGCAGTTTGCTAGCGGGAGACGGGATATACGAGCAGTACTTC. This gives the protein CASSLLAGDGIYEQYF.